This T cell receptor (beta chain) stems from a study of shared clonotypes between healthy human individuals. General observations from the study: Sample collection involved blood only; tissue repertoires are likely different. Clonotypes shared by all four sorted-subset donors had higher generation probabilities than non-shared clonotypes. Among donors, the sharing of clonotypes was expected to be influenced by sequencing depth.

This clone was observed once. Its target is not known. Sequenced by immunoSEQ multiplex PCR; TCRdb stores in-frame clones only, minus some. The sample contains more than 2,000,000 clones, about 92% of which appear only once. The material sequenced was naive CD4+ T cells sorted from blood. Sample subset: CD45RA+ positively selected. This clonotype was sampled from a man in his late teens or twenties in good health.

The CDR3 region is CASSAGTSDTQYF. The CDR3 region has the DNA TGCGCCAGCAGCGCCGGGACTTCAGATACGCAGTATTTT. This chain uses TRBV5-1 with TRBJ2-3, with D possibly matching TRBD2 (6 bases). Germline loops: CDR1 SGHRS, CDR2 YFSETQ. This CDR3 has 13 amino acids. V gave up 4 bases and J gave up 4 bases, with 10 bases separating them. The entire variable domain, with the rest obtained from reference TRBV5-1 and TRBJ2-3, is as follows: KAGVTQTPRYLIKTRGQQVTLSCSPISGHRSVSWYQQTPGQGLQFLFEYFSETQRNKGNFPGRFSGRQFSNSRSEMNVSTLELGDSALYLCASSAGTSDTQYFGPGTRLTVL.